A single sample gave rise to the 8 T cell receptor beta chains below, sequenced in a study of blood T cell repertoires in COVID-19. Assay used: immunoSEQ multiplex PCR; TCRdb lists only in-frame clones, some missing. This table holds 100,000 or so clones, approximately 90% found once. Material: peripheral blood. The origin of the receptors is a human donor with active COVID-19. The donor label of this sample is uncertain.

The chain employs TRBV6-1 and TRBJ2-6, with D uncertain. The germline CDR1 and CDR2 sequences are MNHNS and SASEGT. The V end was cut by 0 bases, the J end by 4 bases, with 4 bases between. The CDR3 extends over 14 amino acids. CDR3: CASSEASGANVLTF. DNA for the CDR3: TGTGCCAGCAGTGAAGCGAGCGGGGCCAACGTCCTGACTTTC.

This chain uses TRBV4-2 with TRBJ2-3, with a tentative D call TRBD2 (6 bases). Germline lookup yields CDR1 LGHNA and CDR2 YNFKEQ. CDR3 length: 18 amino acids. The V end lost 4 bases, the J end lost 2 bases, and 22 bases lay between the germline ends. CDR3 nucleotides: TGTGCCAGCAGCCCGAGGGACTTTTGGGATTCCGACACAGATACGCAGTATTTT. It codes for CASSPRDFWDSDTDTQYF.

The chain joins TRBV6-5 to TRBJ2-7, with D perhaps matching TRBD2 (6 bases). This CDR3 spans 14 amino acids. Per germline, CDR1 MNHEY and CDR2 SVGAGI. V was trimmed by 5 bases and J by 5 bases, leaving 16 bases between them. The CDR3: CASSRDSTGHEQYF. The CDR3 bases are TGTGCCAGCAGTCGGGACTCGACGGGCCACGAGCAGTACTTC.

The rearrangement uses TRBV9 and TRBJ2-5, with TRBD2 identical over 7 bases. Germline CDR1 is SGDLS and CDR2 is YYNGEE. J was trimmed by 5 bases and V by 7 bases; bases with no gene match: 5. This CDR3 contains 12 residues. This CDR3 reads CASDWEGETQYF. CDR3 DNA: TGTGCCAGCGATTGGGAGGGTGAGACCCAGTACTTC.

This sequence joins TRBV9 and TRBJ2-1, with D perhaps TRBD2 (6 bases). This CDR3 contains 17 residues. Germline loops: CDR1 SGDLS, CDR2 YYNGEE. V was clipped by 4 bases and J by 7 bases, with 24 bases between them. The CDR3 spells CASSLGSGTPTRNEQFF. As DNA, the CDR3 is TGTGCCAGCAGCCTCGGAAGTGGGACTCCCACAAGGAATGAGCAGTTCTTC.

The chain has TRBV6-2 or TRBV6-3 and TRBJ1-4; 8 bases agree with TRBD1. There are 15 residues in the CDR3. The germline V gene has CDR1 MNHEY and CDR2 SVGEGT. V trimming: 1 base; J trimming: 8 bases; junction bases outside the gene matches: 6. CDR3 bases: TGTGCCAGCAGTTACTTTCAGGGGGCCCGGGAAAAACTGTTTTTT. It yields the protein CASSYFQGAREKLFF.

CDR3 DNA: TGTGCCAGCAGTTACCAGGGGGCTAGTAATTCACCCCTCCACTTT. Amino acids: CASSYQGASNSPLHF. The chain links TRBV6-2 or TRBV6-3 to TRBJ1-6; 8 positions agree with TRBD1. Losses at the gene ends were 2 bases for V and 6 bases for J; bases not matched to a gene: 3. Germline CDR1 MNHEY, CDR2 SVGEGT. This CDR3 region has 15 residues.

The gene calls are TRBV28 and TRBJ1-1; 8 bases agree with TRBD1. Losses at the gene ends were 10 bases for V and 5 bases for J; bases not matched to a gene: 9. The CDR3 totals 13 residues. Germline CDR1 reads MDHEN; CDR2 reads SYDVKM. CDR3 nucleotides: TGTGCCACAACTAGGACAGGGCGGACTGAAGCTTTCTTT. This translates into CATTRTGRTEAFF.